Below are 24 T cell receptor beta chains sequenced from a single sample in a study of sequential checkpoint blockade in melanoma. Clones were read by immunoSEQ multiplex PCR, and TCRdb kept only the in-frame ones, dropping some. Of 9,500 to 12,000 clones listed, 73% are singletons. Treatment in this sample: randomized to nivolumab then ipilimumab (arm A) or the reverse (arm B). The specimen comprised CD8+ T cells sorted from blood (inferred from file names), sampled from a patient given nivolumab and ipilimumab in sequence. The receptors derive from a human donor with melanoma.

The V call is TRBV27, the J call TRBJ2-7; TRBD1 is a possible D gene (5 bases). The CDR3 loop spans 15 amino acids. CDR1 is MNHEY and CDR2 is SMNVEV in the germline V gene (reference sequence). Trimming took off 3 bases at V and 3 bases at J, with 15 bases between the two ends. The CDR3 coding sequence is TGTGCCAGCAGTTTCGGCTTAGGCAGGGACTACGAGCAGTACTTC. This encodes CASSFGLGRDYEQYF.

The chain recombines TRBV7-9 with TRBJ2-2; the match to TRBD1 covers 8 bases. Germline trimming cut 3 bases from V and 5 bases from J; bases unmatched to any gene: 8. Germline lookup yields CDR1 SEHNR and CDR2 FQNEAQ (reference sequence). CDR3 length: 16 amino acids. The CDR3, as DNA: TGTGCCAGCAGCTTGGCCGACAGGGGAGCAACCGGGGAGCTGTTTTTT. It is translated as CASSLADRGATGELFF.

The chain recombines TRBV9 with TRBJ2-5, with a weak D call TRBD1 (5 bases). The last part of the DNA fits TRBJ2-7 better; the J call may be wrong. The CDR3 is made up of 15 amino acids. Germline V CDR1 and CDR2: SGDLS, YYNGEE. CDR3 region: CASSPSPGLGYEQYF. DNA of the CDR3: TGTGCCAGCAGCCCTTCCCCAGGGCTCGGTTACGAGCAGTACTTC.

V and J are TRBV6-5 and TRBJ2-5, with D unresolved. V was trimmed by 6 bases and J by 0 bases, leaving 5 bases between them. Germline CDR1 is MNHEY and CDR2 is SVGAGI. The CDR3 totals 12 residues. The DNA for the CDR3 is TGTGCCAGCAGCCGAGACCAAGAGACCCAGTACTTC. This sequence encodes CASSRDQETQYF.

The V and J genes are TRBV10-3 and TRBJ2-1, with 8 bases aligning to TRBD2. This CDR3 has 15 residues. Germline CDR1 is ENHRY and CDR2 is SYGVKD. V was clipped by 10 bases and J by 1 base; unmatched bases: 9. The CDR3 bases are TGTGCCACGGCCGGGCAGCGGGAGTCCTACAATGAGCAGTTCTTC. The encoded protein is CATAGQRESYNEQFF.

The chain combines TRBV2 with TRBJ1-3; perhaps TRBD1 as D (5 bases). V was shortened by 4 bases and J by 2 bases, with 9 bases between the two germline ends. CDR3 length equals 14 residues. The germline CDR1 and CDR2 sequences are SNHLY and FYNNEI. The CDR3 here is CASSGGEAGNTIYF. For the CDR3, the DNA is TGTGCCAGCAGTGGAGGGGAGGCTGGAAACACCATATATTTT. The whole variable domain, filled in from reference TRBV2 and TRBJ1-3, reads EPEVTQTPSHQVTQMGQEVILRCVPISNHLYFYWYRQILGQKVEFLVSFYNNEISEKSEIFDDQFSVERPDGSNFTLKIRSTKLEDSAMYFCASSGGEAGNTIYFGEGSWLTVV.

V usage is TRBV29-1 and J usage is TRBJ1-1; TRBD1 matches 9 bases. The germline V gene encodes CDR1 SQVTM and CDR2 ANQGSEA. The junction had 4 bases not matched to a gene; V was cut back by 5 bases and J by 0 bases. The CDR3 loop spans 14 amino acids. CDR3 sequence (DNA): TGCAGCGTTAGCCGGGACAGGGTGAACACTGAAGCTTTCTTT. Its protein product is CSVSRDRVNTEAFF. Combining the CDR3 with reference TRBV29-1 and TRBJ1-1 gives the whole variable domain SAVISQKPSRDICQRGTSLTIQCQVDSQVTMMFWYRQQPGQSLTLIATANQGSEATYESGFVIDKFPISRPNLTFSTLTVSNMSPEDSSIYLCSVSRDRVNTEAFFGQGTRLTVV.

The rearrangement links TRBV2 to TRBJ2-1, with TRBD2 identical over 10 bases. J was trimmed by 10 bases and V by 0 bases; bases with no gene match: 12. Per the germline V gene, CDR1 is SNHLY and CDR2 is FYNNEI. The length of the CDR3 is 17 residues. The DNA for the CDR3 is TGTGCCAGCAGTGAAGCGAAGTGGTCTAGCGGGGGCACGGAGCAGTTCTTC. Translated: CASSEAKWSSGGTEQFF. Looking up the rest from reference TRBV2 and TRBJ2-1 gives the full variable domain: EPEVTQTPSHQVTQMGQEVILRCVPISNHLYFYWYRQILGQKVEFLVSFYNNEISEKSEIFDDQFSVERPDGSNFTLKIRSTKLEDSAMYFCASSEAKWSSGGTEQFFGPGTRLTVL.

CDR3 amino acids: CASNKEGGTALHREAFF. The CDR3, as DNA: TGTGCCAGTAACAAAGAAGGGGGGACAGCGCTGCACCGTGAAGCTTTCTTT. The chain has TRBV19 and TRBJ1-1; 7 positions agree with TRBD1. With V trimmed by 7 bases and J by 7 bases, 21 bases remained unmatched. This CDR3 region has 17 residues. CDR1 is LNHDA and CDR2 is SQIVND in the germline V gene (reference sequence).

The chain recombines TRBV9 with TRBJ1-3, with D perhaps matching TRBD1 (5 bases). The CDR3 covers 16 residues. The germline V gene has CDR1 SGDLS and CDR2 YYNGEE. V was clipped by 0 bases and J by 0 bases, with 10 bases between them. The CDR3 region has the DNA TGTGCCAGCAGCGTAGGGGGGGGGATCTCTGGAAACACCATATATTTT. Translating it yields CASSVGGGISGNTIYF.

The V call is TRBV4-2, the J call TRBJ1-3; D possibly corresponds to TRBD1 (5 bases). There are 17 residues in the CDR3. V was cut by 1 base and J by 0 bases, with 13 bases left in between. The germline gives CDR1 LGHNA, CDR2 YNFKEQ. The CDR3 nucleotides are TGTGCCAGCAGCCAAGGCGCCAGGGCCAACTCTGGAAACACCATATATTTT. It specifies CASSQGARANSGNTIYF.

This chain uses TRBV7-9 with TRBJ2-7; 7 bases agree with TRBD2. The CDR3 spans 14 residues. V was clipped by 4 bases and J by 1 base; unmatched bases: 4. Germline V gives CDR1 SEHNR, CDR2 FQNEAQ (reference sequence). The CDR3 DNA follows: TGTGCCAGCAGCTCGCGGGAGAGGTCCTACGAGCAGTACTTC. This gives the protein CASSSRERSYEQYF.

The chain employs TRBV7-6 and TRBJ1-6, with a tentative D call TRBD1 (5 bases). This CDR3 has 15 residues. The germline V gene has CDR1 SGHVS and CDR2 FNYEAQ. Trimming removed 2 bases from V and 9 bases from J, with 14 bases in between. The CDR3 loop is CASSLRGDGASPLHF. The CDR3 DNA reads TGTGCCAGCAGCTTACGGGGGGACGGTGCTTCACCCCTCCACTTT. Combining the CDR3 with reference TRBV7-6 and TRBJ1-6 gives the whole variable domain GAGVSQSPRYKVTKRGQDVALRCDPISGHVSLYWYRQALGQGPEFLTYFNYEAQQDKSGLPNDRFSAERPEGSISTLTIQRTEQRDSAMYRCASSLRGDGASPLHFGNGTRLTVT.

The chain has TRBV11-2 and TRBJ2-7, with 7 positions matching TRBD1. The CDR3 is 14 amino acids. Germline V gene sequence: CDR1 SGHAT, CDR2 FQNNGV. Trimming removed 6 bases from V and 7 bases from J; junction bases left unmatched: 12. The CDR3 nucleotides are TGTGCCAGCAGATCTTCCACAGGGGTTGGGGAGCAGTACTTC. This codes for CASRSSTGVGEQYF. The variable domain in full, with the rest retrieved from reference TRBV11-2 and TRBJ2-7, is EAGVAQSPRYKIIEKRQSVAFWCNPISGHATLYWYQQILGQGPKLLIQFQNNGVVDDSQLPKDRFSAERLKGVDSTLKIQPAKLEDSAVYLCASRSSTGVGEQYFGPGTRLTVT.

The CDR3 DNA is TGCGCCAGCAGCCAAGGATCCGGGACAGGGACGAACACCGGGGAGCTGTTTTTT. Translated, it gives CASSQGSGTGTNTGELFF. This chain connects TRBV4-3 to TRBJ2-2; 9 nucleotides match TRBD1. V shed 1 base, J shed 0 bases, and the junction held 6 bases outside the gene matches. Germline assignment: CDR1 LGHNA and CDR2 YSLEER. The CDR3 is 18 amino acids.

This sequence joins TRBV5-4 and TRBJ2-7, with 9 bases identical to TRBD1. In germline, CDR1 is SGHNT, CDR2 YYREEE (reference sequence). The CDR3 sequence is 15 residues long. V lost 2 bases to trimming and J lost 3 bases; unmatched junction nucleotides: 6. The CDR3 DNA reads TGTGCCAGCAGCTTAAACAGGGGGCCTCACTACGAGCAGTACTTC. Amino acids: CASSLNRGPHYEQYF.

The V and J genes are TRBV7-8 and TRBJ2-7; D perhaps matches TRBD1 (6 bases). Germline CDR1 SGHVS, CDR2 FQNEAQ. Trimming took off 7 bases at V and 7 bases at J, with 14 bases between the two ends. This CDR3 contains 12 residues. DNA of the CDR3: TGTGCCAGCACCGGACAGAGAGGTGAGCAGTACTTC. Protein product: CASTGQRGEQYF. Drawing the rest from reference TRBV7-8 and TRBJ2-7, the complete variable domain is GAGVSQSPRYKVAKRGQDVALRCDPISGHVSLFWYQQALGQGPEFLTYFQNEAQLDKSGLPSDRFFAERPEGSVSTLKIQRTQQEDSAVYLCASTGQRGEQYFGPGTRLTVT.

This clone is termed large. This rearrangement joins TRBV23-1 to TRBJ1-2; 8 bases map to TRBD1. TRBV23-1 is known as an ORF, though its function is uncertain. V lost 0 bases and J lost 5; bases outside the gene matches: 8. The CDR3 loop spans 16 amino acids. The CDR3 DNA reads as TGCGCCAGCAGTCAATCTGGGACAGGAGGGGTTTATGGCTACACCTTC. It specifies CASSQSGTGGVYGYTF.

The chain has TRBV5-6 and TRBJ2-5; maybe TRBD2 (6 bases). Matching the DNA end better, TRBJ2-7 makes the J call doubtful. Germline CDR1 is SGHDT and CDR2 is YYEEEE. CDR3 length: 14 amino acids. The CDR3 reads CASTTWGTPYEQYF. The CDR3 nucleotides are TGTGCCAGCACCACCTGGGGGACTCCCTACGAGCAGTACTTC.

V usage is TRBV11-2 and J usage is TRBJ2-7; 7 bases match TRBD1. Germline V CDR1 and CDR2: SGHAT, FQNNGV. Trimming cost V 11 bases and J 3 bases; bases outside gene matches: 4. The CDR3 extends over 11 amino acids. The CDR3 reads CASRQGYEQYF. CDR3 DNA: TGTGCCTCCCGACAGGGCTACGAGCAGTACTTC.

The chain has TRBV4-2 and TRBJ1-5, with D tentatively TRBD1 (6 bases). V was cut by 3 bases and J by 4 bases, with 13 bases left in between. CDR3 length: 15 residues. Looked up from germline, CDR1 is LGHNA and CDR2 is YNFKEQ. The CDR3 is CASSQDRGLNQPQHF. The CDR3 DNA follows: TGTGCCAGCAGCCAGGACAGAGGATTAAATCAGCCCCAGCATTTT.

This chain connects TRBV6-5 to TRBJ1-2, with D tentatively TRBD1 (6 bases). Germline loops: CDR1 MNHEY, CDR2 SVGAGI. The CDR3 totals 13 residues. Trimming left V 2 bases short and J 6 bases short, with 10 bases between. Here the CDR3 reads CASSYGGGDGYTF. CDR3 coding DNA: TGTGCCAGCAGTTACGGAGGGGGGGATGGCTACACCTTC.

By its share, this clone is large. The chain has TRBV19 and TRBJ2-3; 7 nucleotides align to TRBD2. CDR3 length: 13 residues. Per the germline V gene, CDR1 is LNHDA and CDR2 is SQIVND (reference sequence). Losses at the gene ends were 7 bases for V and 2 bases for J; bases not matched to a gene: 3. CDR3 in DNA: TGTGCCAGTAACGGGGGGTTCACAGATACGCAGTATTTT. It is translated as CASNGGFTDTQYF.

V gene TRBV11-2 combines with J gene TRBJ1-2; TRBD1 agrees at 8 bases. The length of the CDR3 is 14 residues. V was clipped by 2 bases and J by 8 bases; unmatched bases: 7. From germline, CDR1 is SGHAT and CDR2 FQNNGV. CDR3 DNA sequence: TGTGCCAGCAGCTTATCGGCAGGGGGCAGCGGCTACACCTTC. Protein: CASSLSAGGSGYTF.